Each of the 21 T cell receptor beta chains below was sequenced from the same sample in a study of T cell responses to AZD1222 COVID-19 vaccine. Sequencing used immunoSEQ multiplex PCR; TCRdb keeps in-frame clones, though not all of them. The table has about 85,000 clones, less than 90% seen once. The material sequenced was peripheral blood, taken on day 0 of AZD1222 vaccination. The source of these receptors is an adult in good health.

V and J are TRBV10-3 and TRBJ2-7; D is ambiguous. Trimming took off 0 bases at V and 8 bases at J, with 8 bases between the two ends. Per the germline V gene, CDR1 is ENHRY and CDR2 is SYGVKD. The CDR3 loop spans 12 amino acids. The CDR3 nucleotides are TGTGCCATCAGTGAGTCCTTCGGACAGCAGTACTTC. This gives the protein CAISESFGQQYF.

This rearrangement joins TRBV18 to TRBJ2-2; TRBD2 aligns across 8 bases. CDR3 length: 17 residues. Germline CDR1 KGHSH, CDR2 LQKENI. Trimming at V came to 3 bases and at J to 3 bases, leaving 9 bases not matched to a gene. The CDR3, as DNA: TGTGCCAGCTCACCCCAGCGGGGGACGGGCCACACCGGGGAGCTGTTTTTT. Translated: CASSPQRGTGHTGELFF.

This clone was recorded a few times. The chain combines TRBV6-5 with TRBJ1-5; TRBD1 might be the D (5 bases). This CDR3 is 13 amino acids long. Germline V gene lookup returns CDR1 MNHEY and CDR2 SVGAGI. The CDR3 DNA is TGTGCGACAGACAGCTATAGCAATCAGCCCCAGCATTTT. Its translation: CATDSYSNQPQHF.

The chain couples TRBV25-1 to TRBJ1-4; unclear D gene. Between the trimmed V and J ends, which lost 2 bases and 4 bases, there was a span of 11 bases. The CDR3 has 15 residues. Germline V lookup: CDR1 MGHDK, CDR2 SYGVNS. The CDR3: CASSEVLGFNEKLFF. The CDR3 nucleotides are TGTGCCAGCAGTGAAGTACTGGGGTTTAATGAAAAACTGTTTTTT.

This clone was seen only a few times. This chain uses TRBV7-9 with TRBJ2-1, with a tentative D call TRBD1 (6 bases). This CDR3 is built from 16 residues. In germline, CDR1 is SEHNR, CDR2 FQNEAQ (reference sequence). The V end was cut by 1 base, the J end by 7 bases, with 17 bases between. As DNA, the CDR3 is TGTGCCAGCAGCTTAGTGGAGCAGGGGTTGAGAAATGAGCAGTTCTTC. Protein product: CASSLVEQGLRNEQFF.

This chain connects TRBV5-1 to TRBJ2-6; no clear D. The CDR3 spans 15 residues. V shed 4 bases and J shed 0 bases, with 8 bases lying between them. Germline V gives CDR1 SGHRS, CDR2 YFSETQ. CDR3 nucleotides: TGCGCCAGCAGCATTCAGTACTCTGGGGCCAACGTCCTGACTTTC. Translating it yields CASSIQYSGANVLTF.

The chain links TRBV2 to TRBJ2-7; TRBD2 agrees at 8 bases. Germline V lookup: CDR1 SNHLY, CDR2 FYNNEI. The junction had 9 bases not matched to a gene; V was cut back by 7 bases and J by 1 base. The CDR3 extends over 15 amino acids. This chain's CDR3 is CASTRPSGPSYEQYF. The CDR3 DNA is TGTGCCAGCACCCGTCCTAGCGGGCCTTCCTACGAGCAGTACTTC.

V is TRBV9 and J is TRBJ1-4, with a tentative D call TRBD1 (5 bases). Germline values: CDR1 SGDLS, CDR2 YYNGEE. This CDR3 contains 15 residues. The V end was cut by 0 bases, the J end by 7 bases, with 13 bases between. The CDR3 nucleotides are TGTGCCAGCAGCGTAGGGGGCAGGGTGGCTGAAAAACTGTTTTTT. This encodes CASSVGGRVAEKLFF.

The rearrangement uses TRBV6-5 and TRBJ2-7; D is perhaps TRBD1 or TRBD2 (5 bases each). Germline V gene sequence: CDR1 MNHEY, CDR2 SVGAGI. V was shortened by 6 bases and J by 3 bases, with 9 bases between the two germline ends. The CDR3 consists of 12 residues. CDR3 nucleotide sequence: TGTGCCAGCAGGAGGGACGTCTACGAGCAGTACTTC. Its translation: CASRRDVYEQYF.

The genes are TRBV7-2 and TRBJ1-3; TRBD1 matches 9 bases. This CDR3 is built from 15 residues. From germline, CDR1 is SGHTA and CDR2 FQGNSA. V dropped 6 bases and J dropped 2; count of bases not matched to a gene: 5. CDR3 loop: CASSPGQGPGNTIYF. CDR3 nucleotides: TGTGCCAGCAGTCCGGGACAGGGCCCTGGAAACACCATATATTTT. The full variable domain, with the rest looked up from reference TRBV7-2 and TRBJ1-3, is GAGVSQSPSNKVTEKGKDVELRCDPISGHTALYWYRQSLGQGLEFLIYFQGNSAPDKSGLPSDRFSAERTGGSVSTLTIQRTQQEDSAVYLCASSPGQGPGNTIYFGEGSWLTVV.

This sequence joins TRBV5-1 and TRBJ1-5; 7 bases match TRBD1. Germline CDR1 and CDR2: SGHRS and YFSETQ. This CDR3 region has 14 residues. Germline trimming cut 2 bases from V and 2 bases from J; bases unmatched to any gene: 1. The CDR3 loop reads CASSFTGGNQPQHF. The CDR3 DNA reads TGCGCCAGCAGCTTCACAGGGGGCAATCAGCCCCAGCATTTT.

The sample holds one count of this clone. This chain links TRBV29-1 with TRBJ1-1; D might be TRBD1 (5 bases). V gave up 3 bases and J gave up 1 base, with 6 bases separating them. Germline V gene sequence: CDR1 SQVTM, CDR2 ANQGSEA. The CDR3 has 12 residues. The CDR3 here is CSVEQGNTEAFF. The DNA of the CDR3 is TGCAGCGTTGAGCAGGGGAACACTGAAGCTTTCTTT.

This rearrangement joins TRBV7-2 to TRBJ2-7; 11 nucleotides agree with TRBD2. CDR3 length: 15 residues. Germline loops: CDR1 SGHTA, CDR2 FQGNSA. V lost 5 bases to trimming and J lost 1 base; unmatched junction nucleotides: 4. CDR3 protein: CASSVRTSGSYEQYF. DNA of the CDR3: TGTGCCAGCAGCGTACGGACTAGCGGGTCCTACGAGCAGTACTTC.

The rearrangement joins TRBV30 to TRBJ2-7; 13 bases align to TRBD2. The trim removed 3 bases at V and 0 bases at J, leaving 2 bases unmatched. The length of the CDR3 is 15 residues. The germline V gene has CDR1 GTSNPN and CDR2 SVGIG (reference sequence). CDR3 sequence: CAWRRTSGGSYEQYF. The CDR3 coding sequence is TGTGCCTGGAGGCGGACTAGCGGGGGCTCCTACGAGCAGTACTTC.

This clone was seen a few times. In nucleotides, the CDR3 is TGTGCCATCAGTGCAACTAACAATCAGCCCCAGCATTTT. It specifies CAISATNNQPQHF. V gene TRBV10-3 combines with J gene TRBJ1-5; D unresolved. The CDR3 is made up of 13 amino acids. Per germline, CDR1 ENHRY and CDR2 SYGVKD. V lost 4 bases, J lost 3 bases, and 7 bases lay in between.

The genes are TRBV9 and TRBJ2-3; D is possibly TRBD1 or TRBD2 (5 bases each). The CDR3 runs to 17 residues. Trimming removed 5 bases at V and 3 bases at J, with 22 bases between. The germline CDR1 and CDR2 sequences are SGDLS and YYNGEE. The CDR3 DNA reads as TGTGCCAGCAGTGGACCGGGGCTAGCCAGGAGTACAGATACGCAGTATTTT. Its translation: CASSGPGLARSTDTQYF.

The chain carries TRBV18 and TRBJ1-5; tentative D call: TRBD1 (5 bases). The CDR3 runs to 15 residues. Germline V gene lookup returns CDR1 KGHSH and CDR2 LQKENI. The germline V and J ends were trimmed by 2 bases and 1 base, with 9 bases remaining between them. Here the CDR3 reads CASSPTGRSNQPQHF. Written as DNA, the CDR3 is TGTGCCAGCTCACCAACGGGACGGAGCAATCAGCCCCAGCATTTT.

V gene TRBV6-5 combines with J gene TRBJ2-1, with 7 bases identical to TRBD1. The trim removed 6 bases at V and 2 bases at J, leaving 4 bases unmatched. CDR1 is MNHEY, CDR2 SVGAGI, per germline. CDR3 size: 14 residues. CDR3 in DNA: TGTGCCAGCAGCAAGGGACAGACCTACAATGAGCAGTTCTTC. It specifies CASSKGQTYNEQFF.

The chain employs TRBV6-5 and TRBJ1-2; maybe TRBD1 (5 bases). Trimming cost V 0 bases and J 5 bases, with 7 bases left between them. The CDR3 extends over 13 amino acids. Germline V gives CDR1 MNHEY, CDR2 SVGAGI. The CDR3 DNA follows: TGTGCCAGCAGTTACTCGGGGGGTTATGGCTACACCTTC. This codes for CASSYSGGYGYTF.

The chain joins TRBV6-5 to TRBJ1-5; D possibly corresponds to TRBD1 (5 bases). This CDR3 has 12 amino acids. V shed 10 bases and J shed 4 bases, with 11 bases lying between them. Germline CDR1 reads MNHEY; CDR2 reads SVGAGI. In DNA form, the CDR3 reads TGTGCCACCAGGGAGGAGAATCAGCCCCAGCATTTT. As protein: CATREENQPQHF.

The CDR3 nucleotides are TGTGCCAGCAGTTATGGGCCCTATAGCAATCAGCCCCAGCATTTT. This encodes CASSYGPYSNQPQHF. The rearrangement uses TRBV6-5 and TRBJ1-5; D is unclear. CDR3 length: 15 residues. V dropped 3 bases and J dropped 0 bases, with 9 bases sitting between them. Germline values: CDR1 MNHEY, CDR2 SVGAGI.